Shown below are 9 T cell receptor beta chains from a single sample sequenced in a study of blood T cells in healthy people across ages. Primed by a sample-barcoded 5' primer and a J-beta primer mix, a second PCR proceeded for roughly 7 to 11 cycles. In TCRdb, the 5' RACE reads were re-called with MiXCR into one record per CDR3 protein. Among some 800,000 distinct CDR3 sequences listed, roughly 44% were seen once. The sample was blood. Receptor source: a man in his sixties in good health.

The gene calls are TRBV4-1 and TRBJ1-5; D might be TRBD1 (6 bases). Trimming pared 5 bases from V and 1 base from J, leaving 15 bases between. The CDR3 covers 16 residues. Germline V gives CDR1 MGHRA, CDR2 YSYEKL. The CDR3 nucleotides are TGCGCCAGCAGCTTATACGAGGGGGTAAGCAATCAGCCCCAGCATTTT. Residues: CASSLYEGVSNQPQHF.

The V and J genes are TRBV4-1 and TRBJ1-2; D remains ambiguous. This CDR3 is 14 amino acids long. V was pared by 0 bases and J by 4 bases, with 9 bases between. Looked up from germline, CDR1 is MGHRA and CDR2 is YSYEKL. CDR3: CASSQDKGVYGYTF. The DNA of the CDR3 is TGCGCCAGCAGCCAAGATAAGGGAGTCTATGGCTACACCTTC.

The genes are TRBV11-2 and TRBJ2-1; D is undetermined. This CDR3 is 16 amino acids long. From germline, CDR1 is SGHAT and CDR2 FQNNGV. Deletions cut 4 bases from V and 6 bases from J, with 19 bases between. CDR3 nucleotide sequence: TGTGCCAGCAGCTCGCGATTCGACCGGGTAGGCAATGAGCAGTTCTTC. Translating gives CASSSRFDRVGNEQFF.

Remarks on this clonotype: This may be a read error: a much more frequent sequence differs by one nucleotide. The J gene is TRBJ2-5, the V gene TRBV5-1; TRBD1 agrees at 9 bases. The J call may be faulty, since TRBJ2-7 better matches the DNA end. Germline CDR1 SGHRS, CDR2 YFSETQ. This CDR3 has 13 amino acids. CDR3 sequence reads: CASIWDRAYEQYF. As DNA, the CDR3 is TGCGCCAGCATCTGGGACAGGGCCTACGAGCAGTACTTC.

This chain uses TRBV12-3 or TRBV12-4 with TRBJ1-1; the D gene is possibly TRBD1 (5 bases). Trimming removed 8 bases from V and 5 bases from J, with 6 bases in between. This CDR3 is built from 10 residues. The CDR3 sequence is CASWGTEAFF. CDR3 nucleotide sequence: TGTGCCAGCTGGGGGACTGAAGCTTTCTTT.

The V call is TRBV24-1, the J call TRBJ2-1; 10 bases match TRBD2. Germline loops: CDR1 KGHDR, CDR2 SFDVKD. V trimming: 2 bases; J trimming: 7 bases; junction bases outside the gene matches: 10. The CDR3 totals 17 residues. The CDR3 sequence is CATSDSRGAGGRNEQFF. The CDR3 nucleotides read TGTGCCACCAGTGATTCCCGTGGAGCGGGGGGGCGTAATGAGCAGTTCTTC.

This chain connects TRBV7-2 to TRBJ1-6; TRBD1 aligns across 8 bases. The CDR3 consists of 14 residues. The germline V gene encodes CDR1 SGHTA and CDR2 FQGNSA. The V segment lost 4 bases and the J segment 10 bases; nucleotides outside the gene matches: 6. CDR3 bases: TGTGCCAGCAGCTCGACAGGGGTCAGATCACCCCTCCACTTT. Protein sequence: CASSSTGVRSPLHF.

The chain uses TRBV20-1 and TRBJ2-7; D not resolved. Per germline, CDR1 DFQATT and CDR2 SNEGSKA (reference sequence). With 1 base removed from V and 3 bases from J, the gap between germline ends came to 7 bases. This CDR3 region has 12 residues. The CDR3 region is CSARVLDYEQYF. In nucleotides, the CDR3 is TGCAGTGCTAGAGTTCTTGACTACGAGCAGTACTTC.

This clonotype was seen repeatedly, ten times or more. The CDR3 coding sequence is TGTGCCACCGCCGGGTCCTCTCACTCTGGGGCCAACGTCCTGACTTTC. It specifies CATAGSSHSGANVLTF. The chain combines TRBV12-3 or TRBV12-4 with TRBJ2-6; no clear D. The V gene lost 10 bases and the J gene lost 0 bases, with 16 bases spanning the gap. The CDR3 totals 16 residues.